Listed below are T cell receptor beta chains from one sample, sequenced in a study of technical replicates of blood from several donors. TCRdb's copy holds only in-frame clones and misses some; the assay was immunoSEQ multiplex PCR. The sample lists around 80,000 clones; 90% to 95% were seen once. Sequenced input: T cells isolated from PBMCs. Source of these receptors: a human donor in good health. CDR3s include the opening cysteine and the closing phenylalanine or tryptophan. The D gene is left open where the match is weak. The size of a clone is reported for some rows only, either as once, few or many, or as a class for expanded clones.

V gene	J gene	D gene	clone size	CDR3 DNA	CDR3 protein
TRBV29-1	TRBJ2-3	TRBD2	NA	TGCAGCGTTGAATTTGGGACTAGCGATAACACAGATACGCAGTATTTT	CSVEFGTSDNTDTQYF
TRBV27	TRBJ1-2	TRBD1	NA	TGTGCCAGCAGACCCGGGACAGGCTATGGCTACACCTTC	CASRPGTGYGYTF
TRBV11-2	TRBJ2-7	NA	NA	TGTGCCAGCAGCTTAGGCCCAGGTTACGAGCAGTACTTC	CASSLGPGYEQYF
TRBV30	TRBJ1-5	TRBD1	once	TGTGCCTGGAGCGCCGACAGGGGGAATTATCAGCCCCAGCATTTT	CAWSADRGNYQPQHF
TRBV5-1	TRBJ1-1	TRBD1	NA	TGCGCCAGCAGCACAGGACAGGGCGGGACTGAAGCTTTCTTT	CASSTGQGGTEAFF
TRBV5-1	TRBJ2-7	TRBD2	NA	TGCGCCAGTGGAATAGCGGGAGTCAGTGAGCAGTACTTC	CASGIAGVSEQYF
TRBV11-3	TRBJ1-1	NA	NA	TGTGCCAGCAGCCCTCGAGATATGAAAGCTTTCTTT	CASSPRDMKAFF
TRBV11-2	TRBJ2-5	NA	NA	TGTGCCAGCAGCACGAGATGGGAGACCCAGTACTTC	CASSTRWETQYF
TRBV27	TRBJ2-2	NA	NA	TGTGCCAGCAGTTTGACAGGGGAGGGGACCGGGGAGCTGTTTTTT	CASSLTGEGTGELFF
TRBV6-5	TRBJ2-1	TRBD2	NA	TGTGCCAGCAGTTACTCTCCTAGCGGTTACAATGAGCAGTTCTTC	CASSYSPSGYNEQFF
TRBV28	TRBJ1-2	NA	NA	TGTGCCAGCAGTGTCCTTGGGCAGCTGGACTATGGCTACACCTTC	CASSVLGQLDYGYTF
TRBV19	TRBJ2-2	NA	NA	TGTGCCAGTAGTACAGGTCCCCGCGGGGAGCTGTTTTTT	CASSTGPRGELFF
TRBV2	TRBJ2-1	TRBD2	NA	TGTGCCAGCAGTTTTCTAGCGGTCAAGAACAATGAGCAGTTCTTC	CASSFLAVKNNEQFF
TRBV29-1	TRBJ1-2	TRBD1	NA	TGCAGCGGGTTAAACCCCGGGACAGGGAACTATGGCTACACCTTC	CSGLNPGTGNYGYTF
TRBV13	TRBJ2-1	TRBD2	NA	TGTGCCAGCAGCTTAGATGCGGGAGGGCCCAATGAGCAGTTCTTC	CASSLDAGGPNEQFF
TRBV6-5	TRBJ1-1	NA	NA	TGTGCCAGCATACCGGGGGGGAACACTGAAGCTTTCTTT	CASIPGGNTEAFF
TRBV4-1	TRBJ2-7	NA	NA	TGCGCCAGCAGCCAAGCAAGGGACTGGGAGCAGTACTTC	CASSQARDWEQYF
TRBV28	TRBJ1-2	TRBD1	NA	TGTGCCAGCAGTTCGGGACAGAAATTCTATGGCTACACCTTC	CASSSGQKFYGYTF